The 29 T cell receptor beta chains below come from one sample, sequenced in a study of blood T cell repertoires in COVID-19. Assay used: immunoSEQ multiplex PCR; TCRdb lists only in-frame clones, some missing. The sample shows about 670,000 clones, 90% of them seen only once. The sample comprised peripheral blood. The source of these receptors is a woman younger than 35 with acute or convalescent COVID-19.

This chain links TRBV6-2 or TRBV6-3 with TRBJ2-1, with 14 bases matching TRBD2. CDR1 MNHEY and CDR2 SVGEGT come from the germline V gene. The CDR3 is made up of 16 amino acids. V was pared by 6 bases and J by 9 bases, with 10 bases of the junction left unmatched. The CDR3 DNA follows: TGTGCCAGCAGCACATCCGGGACTAGCGGGGGTGCTGAGCAGTTCTTC. It encodes CASSTSGTSGGAEQFF.

The chain carries TRBV21-1 and TRBJ1-5; TRBD1, the D gene given by the table, was not confirmed from the DNA. TRBV21-1 is flagged as a pseudogene. This CDR3 has 17 residues. The CDR3 DNA follows: TGTGCCAGCAGCAAAAGGAGTGAGACAGGGAAGGGCCAGCCCCAGCATTTT. This codes for CASSKRSETGKGQPQHF.

This chain joins TRBV5-3 and TRBJ2-7, with TRBD1 matching 9 bases. TRBV5-3 is designated an ORF whose function remains uncertain. Trimming took 5 bases from V and 2 from J; bases not matched to a gene: 8. This CDR3 has 15 residues. CDR3 residues: CARRYPGQGTYEQYF. The CDR3 DNA reads TGTGCCAGAAGATATCCGGGACAGGGAACCTACGAGCAGTACTTC.

The chain combines TRBV6-4 with TRBJ2-1; 10 positions match TRBD1. The germline V gene has CDR1 MRHNA and CDR2 SNTAGT. V trimming: 4 bases; J trimming: 3 bases; junction bases outside the gene matches: 3. The CDR3 extends over 15 amino acids. The chain's CDR3 is CASSARTGGYNEQFF. The CDR3 bases are TGTGCCAGCAGTGCCCGGACAGGGGGCTACAATGAGCAGTTCTTC.

V usage is TRBV19 and J usage is TRBJ2-7, with D unresolved. The CDR3 loop spans 16 amino acids. Germline CDR1 and CDR2: LNHDA and SQIVND (reference sequence). V dropped 2 bases and J dropped 0 bases, with 14 bases sitting between them. CDR3 coding DNA: TGTGCCAGTAGTATATGTGCCAGGCTTTACTCCTACGAGCAGTACTTC. Amino acid sequence: CASSICARLYSYEQYF.

The V and J genes are TRBV5-1 and TRBJ2-7, with D possibly matching TRBD2 (5 bases). CDR3 length: 14 amino acids. Germline loops: CDR1 SGHRS, CDR2 YFSETQ. The germline V and J ends were trimmed by 4 bases and 0 bases, with 11 bases remaining between them. CDR3 bases: TGCGCCAGCAGCCCCGCTAGCCGCTCCTACGAGCAGTACTTC. Its translation: CASSPASRSYEQYF.

The rearrangement links TRBV24-1 to TRBJ1-2; 9 nucleotides agree with TRBD1. The CDR3 is 15 residues long. CDR1 is KGHDR, CDR2 SFDVKD, per germline. Trimming took 3 bases from V and 8 from J; bases not matched to a gene: 9. CDR3 nucleotides: TGTGCCACCAGTGATCGGCCCGGGGACAGGGAAGGCTACACCTTC. As protein: CATSDRPGDREGYTF.

This rearrangement joins TRBV19 to TRBJ1-1, with D perhaps matching TRBD1 (6 bases). V was pared by 5 bases and J by 4 bases, with 17 bases between. The germline V gene encodes CDR1 LNHDA and CDR2 SQIVND (reference sequence). This CDR3 contains 15 residues. The CDR3 region has the DNA TGTGCCAGTAGTCTCCAGTTCCAGGGGAGCACTGAAGCTTTCTTT. Translating gives CASSLQFQGSTEAFF.

The table lists this clone with a count of one. The rearrangement uses TRBV19 and TRBJ2-6; 7 bases align to TRBD1. J lost 0 bases, V lost 6 bases, and 8 bases had no gene match. The CDR3 runs to 17 residues. Germline assignment: CDR1 LNHDA and CDR2 SQIVND (reference sequence). The CDR3 DNA reads as TGTGCCAGTAGCGCGACAGGGACGTCCTCTGGGGCCAACGTCCTGACTTTC. Protein sequence: CASSATGTSSGANVLTF.

This chain uses TRBV24-1 with TRBJ2-1; possible D gene TRBD2, 7 bases. Trimming cost V 5 bases and J 4 bases, with 14 bases left between them. The CDR3 loop spans 15 amino acids. CDR1 and CDR2 from the germline V gene are KGHDR and SFDVKD. The CDR3, as DNA: TGTGCCACCAGTGTGGGGAGGGGGAATTACAATGAGCAGTTCTTC. This encodes CATSVGRGNYNEQFF.

This chain joins TRBV27 and TRBJ2-7; unclear D gene. This CDR3 contains 14 residues. CDR1 MNHEY and CDR2 SMNVEV come from the germline V gene (reference sequence). Trimming pared 0 bases from V and 2 bases from J, leaving 8 bases between. In DNA form, the CDR3 reads TGTGCCAGCAGTTTATCGGCCGCCGCCTACGAGCAGTACTTC. Its translation: CASSLSAAAYEQYF.

J is TRBJ2-2 and V is TRBV24-1; no clear D gene. CDR3 length equals 16 residues. Germline CDR1 reads KGHDR; CDR2 reads SFDVKD. V gave up 3 bases and J gave up 2 bases, with 12 bases separating them. The CDR3 region has the DNA TGTGCCACCAGTGATGCACGAGAATTAAACACCGGGGAGCTGTTTTTT. Amino acids: CATSDARELNTGELFF.

The rearrangement joins TRBV27 to TRBJ2-1; 8 bases fit TRBD1. Looked up from germline, CDR1 is MNHEY and CDR2 is SMNVEV (reference sequence). The CDR3 length is 15 residues. With V trimmed by 3 bases and J by 7 bases, 8 bases remained unmatched. The CDR3 protein is CASSFIGQGTNEQFF. CDR3 sequence (DNA): TGTGCCAGCAGTTTTATTGGACAGGGTACGAATGAGCAGTTCTTC.

The chain is built from TRBV18 and TRBJ1-1, with D tentatively TRBD1 (6 bases). CDR1 KGHSH and CDR2 LQKENI come from the germline V gene. V was shortened by 4 bases and J by 2 bases, with 14 bases between the two germline ends. This CDR3 region has 15 residues. The CDR3 spells CASSLQPTGNTEAFF. For the CDR3, the DNA is TGTGCCAGCTCACTTCAGCCGACAGGAAACACTGAAGCTTTCTTT.

This clone showed up just once. For the CDR3, the DNA is TGTGCCAGCAGCTTACGCGGGGGCGATGCGGATACGCAGTATTTT. Amino acid sequence: CASSLRGGDADTQYF. The genes are TRBV11-2 and TRBJ2-3; TRBD2 is a possible D gene (7 bases). Germline lookup yields CDR1 SGHAT and CDR2 FQNNGV. This CDR3 has 15 residues. Between the trimmed V and J ends, which lost 2 bases and 6 bases, there was a span of 15 bases.

In the case of this clone: This sample also contains other DNA sequences that code for the same CDR3. The chain is built from TRBV12-5 and TRBJ1-2; 8 nucleotides agree with TRBD1. Germline V lookup: CDR1 LGHNT, CDR2 FRNRAP. The V and J ends lost 7 bases and 0 bases, in that order; junction bases with no gene match: 4. This CDR3 has 14 residues. The CDR3 spells CASVLTGANYGYTF. CDR3 coding DNA: TGTGCTAGTGTCCTGACAGGGGCTAACTATGGCTACACCTTC.

The chain combines TRBV9 with TRBJ2-1, with D maybe TRBD1 (6 bases). Germline-derived CDR1 and CDR2 are SGDLS and YYNGEE. The CDR3 sequence is 12 residues long. Trimming took 4 bases from V and 9 from J, leaving 11 bases between them. CDR3 sequence: CASSPPGAEQFF. The CDR3, as DNA: TGTGCCAGCAGCCCGCCAGGGGCTGAGCAGTTCTTC.

The DNA of the CDR3 is TGCGCCAGCAGCTGGTCGGGCAGGGTGGGCACAGATACGCAGTATTTT. Translating gives CASSWSGRVGTDTQYF. This rearrangement joins TRBV5-1 to TRBJ2-3, with D possibly being TRBD1 (5 bases). Trimming left V 3 bases short and J 1 base short, with 15 bases between. From germline, CDR1 is SGHRS and CDR2 YFSETQ. The CDR3 extends over 16 amino acids.

The chain uses TRBV12-5 and TRBJ2-7; tentative D call: TRBD2 (7 bases). CDR1 and CDR2 from the germline V gene are LGHNT and FRNRAP. The CDR3 has 13 residues. CDR3 sequence reads: CPPRRGRLHEQYF. The CDR3 DNA reads TGTCCCCCTAGGCGGGGGCGCCTCCACGAGCAGTACTTC.

This chain uses TRBV6-6 with TRBJ2-7, with a possible D match to TRBD1 (6 bases). Trimming left V 0 bases short and J 5 bases short, with 14 bases between. CDR1 is MNHNY, CDR2 SVGAGI, per germline (reference sequence). CDR3 length: 15 residues. Here the CDR3 DNA reads TGTGCCAGCAGTTACTCCTCCCTGGGGGCGAACGAGCAGTACTTC. Translated: CASSYSSLGANEQYF.

J is TRBJ2-7 and V is TRBV11-1; 16 bases map to TRBD2. The junction had 7 bases not matched to a gene; V was cut back by 5 bases and J by 6 bases. The V gene's germline CDR1 is SGHAT and CDR2 FQDESV (reference sequence). This CDR3 has 16 residues. The CDR3 DNA is TGTGCCAGCAGCCAAGGGACTAGCGGGGGGGCCGGCGAGCAGTACTTC. Protein: CASSQGTSGGAGEQYF. The variable domain in full, completed from reference TRBV11-1 and TRBJ2-7, reads EAEVAQSPRYKITEKSQAVAFWCDPISGHATLYWYRQILGQGPELLVQFQDESVVDDSQLPKDRFSAERLKGVDSTLKIQPAELGDSAMYLCASSQGTSGGAGEQYFGPGTRLTVT.

The V call is TRBV25-1, the J call TRBJ1-1; perhaps TRBD1 as D (5 bases). CDR1 is MGHDK and CDR2 is SYGVNS in the germline V gene. V lost 3 bases to trimming and J lost 5 bases, with 13 bases between them. This CDR3 has 14 residues. For the CDR3, the DNA is TGTGCCAGCAGTGATAGTTTTAGGGGAACTGAAGCTTTCTTT. As protein: CASSDSFRGTEAFF.

The chain is built from TRBV30 and TRBJ1-6; D unclear. Germline V gene sequence: CDR1 GTSNPN, CDR2 SVGIG (reference sequence). This CDR3 region has 10 residues. V lost 5 bases, J lost 10 bases, and 6 bases lay in between. In nucleotides, the CDR3 is TGTGCCTGGGGGAGGTCACCCCTCCACTTT. It encodes CAWGRSPLHF.

The V gene is TRBV4-2, the J gene TRBJ1-2; 10 nucleotides line up with TRBD1. The CDR3 spans 15 residues. CDR1 and CDR2 from the germline V gene are LGHNA and YNFKEQ. The ends lost 1 base at V and 8 bases at J; junction bases unmatched: 7. The CDR3 DNA reads as TGTGCCAGCAGCCAAGGCGGGACAGGGGATGGCGGCTACACCTTC. Residues: CASSQGGTGDGGYTF.

This rearrangement joins TRBV28 to TRBJ1-2, with 7 bases matching TRBD1. Trimming removed 3 bases from V and 4 bases from J; junction bases left unmatched: 8. The CDR3 runs to 15 residues. Germline V CDR1 and CDR2: MDHEN, SYDVKM. CDR3 sequence reads: CASSFPTGVGYGYTF. The CDR3 bases are TGTGCCAGCAGTTTCCCAACAGGGGTGGGCTATGGCTACACCTTC.

This rearrangement joins TRBV9 to TRBJ2-1; TRBD1 matches at 10 bases. From germline, CDR1 is SGDLS and CDR2 YYNGEE. Losses at the gene ends were 0 bases for V and 9 bases for J; bases not matched to a gene: 9. The CDR3 consists of 16 residues. CDR3 loop: CASSVGGDRGQVEQFF. CDR3 in DNA: TGTGCCAGCAGCGTAGGAGGTGACAGGGGGCAAGTTGAGCAGTTCTTC.

This clone was observed once. This chain connects TRBV4-3 to TRBJ1-1; 8 bases are a match to TRBD1. CDR3 length: 17 residues. V shed 0 bases and J 0 bases; nucleotides not matched to a gene: 6. CDR1 and CDR2 (germline): LGHNA, YSLEER. DNA of the CDR3: TGCGCCAGCAGCCAAGATGGCAGGGGGCGGATGAACACTGAAGCTTTCTTT. It encodes CASSQDGRGRMNTEAFF.

The chain has TRBV6-5 and TRBJ2-7, with D unresolved. Germline values: CDR1 MNHEY, CDR2 SVGAGI. This CDR3 has 14 residues. Trimming stripped 5 bases from V and 3 bases from J, with 14 bases between. In DNA, the CDR3 is TGTGCCAGCAGTACCCTCAAACACCGCTACGAGCAGTACTTC. This gives the protein CASSTLKHRYEQYF.

The chain employs TRBV12-5 and TRBJ1-1; no definite D call. V shed 1 base and J shed 5 bases, with 11 bases lying between them. The CDR3 consists of 14 residues. The germline V gene encodes CDR1 LGHNT and CDR2 FRNRAP. CDR3 nucleotides: TGTGCTAGTGGTTTGGAAATCCCAGGTACTGAAGCTTTCTTT. Encoded protein: CASGLEIPGTEAFF.